This entry lists 22 T cell receptor beta chains sequenced from one sample in a study of spatial heterogeneity in lung cancer. TCRdb analysed the 5' RACE reads with MiXCR anew, one entry per CDR3 protein. Altogether approximately 44,000 distinct CDR3 sequences are present, roughly an eighth being singletons, with the ten largest covering 55% to 65%. The time point was: sample taken at primary tumor resection. No cells were sorted before sequencing. The whole RNA sequenced was extracted from tumor, nontumor lung or frozen PBMC. Sequencing was performed on PBMCs, taken at surgery. The receptors were sampled from a male donor with early-stage non-small cell lung cancer.

This clonotype was found a few times. This chain links TRBV20-1 with TRBJ2-4; tentative D call: TRBD1 (5 bases). The germline V gene has CDR1 DFQATT and CDR2 SNEGSKA (reference sequence). V gave up 0 bases and J gave up 2 bases, with 14 bases separating them. CDR3 length: 16 residues. CDR3 sequence (DNA): TGCAGTGCTAGAGATCTAGGGGAACTTACCAAAAACATTCAGTACTTC. Protein: CSARDLGELTKNIQYF.

The rearrangement joins TRBV6-1 to TRBJ1-5; possibly TRBD1 for D (6 bases). This CDR3 has 14 residues. Trimming cost V 6 bases and J 9 bases, with 18 bases left between them. Germline-derived CDR1 and CDR2 are MNHNS and SASEGT. The CDR3 loop reads CASRGGGERTPQHF. For the CDR3, the DNA is TGTGCCAGCAGGGGAGGGGGGGAACGGACGCCCCAGCATTTT.

Relative to its sample, this clonotype is medium-sized. CDR3 DNA: TGTGCCAGCAGAGAAACGGGGAACACTGAAGCTTTCTTT. Residues: CASRETGNTEAFF. This chain joins TRBV28 and TRBJ1-1, with D hard to call. CDR1 is MDHEN, CDR2 SYDVKM, per germline. V was cut by 6 bases and J by 1 base, with 9 bases left in between. The CDR3 is made up of 13 amino acids.

This clonotype was observed a few times. The rearrangement uses TRBV6-5 and TRBJ2-2; the D gene is possibly TRBD2 (5 bases). Germline CDR1 MNHEY, CDR2 SVGAGI. CDR3 length: 16 residues. Trimming removed 0 bases from V and 7 bases from J, with 15 bases in between. The CDR3 sequence: CASSYSALEEIGELFF. For the CDR3, the DNA is TGTGCCAGCAGTTACTCGGCTTTGGAGGAGATCGGGGAGCTGTTTTTT.

This clonotype came up many times. V is TRBV18 and J is TRBJ2-5; no reliable D call. The CDR3 is 12 amino acids. V was cut by 0 bases and J by 5 bases, with 4 bases left in between. In germline, CDR1 is KGHSH, CDR2 LQKENI. The CDR3 loop reads CASSPPGETQYF. CDR3 sequence (DNA): TGTGCCAGCTCACCACCGGGGGAGACCCAGTACTTC.

This clonotype was picked up a small number of times. The chain carries TRBV29-1 and TRBJ2-7; tentatively, D is TRBD1 (6 bases). This CDR3 has 13 residues. CDR1 and CDR2 (germline): SQVTM, ANQGSEA. V gave up 3 bases and J gave up 2 bases, with 11 bases separating them. The CDR3 sequence: CSVERGSPYEQYF. In nucleotides, the CDR3 is TGCAGCGTTGAGAGGGGGAGCCCCTACGAGCAGTACTTC.

The chain carries TRBV29-1 and TRBJ2-7; 7 positions agree with TRBD1. V shed 3 bases and J 5 bases; nucleotides not matched to a gene: 7. The germline CDR1 and CDR2 sequences are SQVTM and ANQGSEA. The CDR3 sequence is 13 residues long. CDR3 sequence: CSVEGQGVNEQYF. The CDR3 DNA sequence: TGCAGCGTTGAGGGGCAGGGGGTAAACGAGCAGTACTTC.

This clonotype occurred many times. The chain uses TRBV5-4 and TRBJ2-1; TRBD2 agrees at 9 bases. V shed 4 bases, J shed 9 bases, and the junction held 5 bases outside the gene matches. This CDR3 has 13 amino acids. CDR1 is SGHNT, CDR2 YYREEE, per germline (reference sequence). The CDR3 region is CASSGGTSTEQFF. The CDR3 nucleotides read TGTGCCAGCAGCGGGGGGACTAGCACTGAGCAGTTCTTC.

This clonotype was observed a handful of times. The chain links TRBV6-5 to TRBJ2-2, with TRBD1 matching over 10 bases. Germline CDR1 MNHEY, CDR2 SVGAGI. The CDR3 has 19 amino acids. V lost 4 bases to trimming and J lost 1 base; unmatched junction nucleotides: 12. The chain's CDR3 is CASSSPSGTGAVNTGELFF. The CDR3 DNA reads TGTGCCAGCAGTTCCCCCTCCGGGACAGGGGCAGTGAACACCGGGGAGCTGTTTTTT.

Points on this clonotype: This may come from a read error, since a much larger clone is one base off. The rearrangement links TRBV5-1 to TRBJ1-1; no firm D call. The germline V gene encodes CDR1 SGHRS and CDR2 YFSETQ. This CDR3 is built from 13 residues. DNA for the CDR3: TGCACCAGCAGCAGCTTAATGAACACTGAAGCTTTCTTT. As protein: CTSSSLMNTEAFF. The complete variable domain, with remaining parts taken from reference TRBV5-1 and TRBJ1-1, reads KAGVTQTPRYLIKTRGQQVTLSCSPISGHRSVSWYQQTPGQGLQFLFEYFSETQRNKGNFPGRFSGRQFSNSRSEMNVSTLELGDSALYLCTSSSLMNTEAFFGQGTRLTVV.

Many counts were recorded for this clonotype. The CDR3 sequence is CASSPPSAATDTQYF. In DNA, the CDR3 is TGTGCCAGCTCACCACCTAGCGCCGCCACAGATACGCAGTATTTT. This rearrangement joins TRBV18 to TRBJ2-3; perhaps TRBD2 as D (5 bases). Trimming removed 0 bases at V and 2 bases at J, with 9 bases between. The CDR3 totals 15 residues. Germline CDR1 is KGHSH and CDR2 is LQKENI.

This clonotype was observed a few times. The V and J genes are TRBV7-9 and TRBJ1-4, with a tentative D call TRBD1 (6 bases). The CDR3 loop spans 15 amino acids. The germline CDR1 and CDR2 sequences are SEHNR and FQNEAQ (reference sequence). Trimming pared 5 bases from V and 6 bases from J, leaving 16 bases between. The CDR3 coding sequence is TGTGCCAGCAGCGTACAGGGATGGGGTGATGAAAAACTGTTTTTT. This translates into CASSVQGWGDEKLFF.

This clonotype came up many times. The V call is TRBV16, the J call TRBJ1-5; 9 nucleotides line up with TRBD1. The CDR3 loop spans 17 amino acids. With 0 bases clipped from V and 7 bases from J, the junction kept 10 bases outside the gene matches. Germline CDR1 and CDR2: KGHSY and FQNENV. The CDR3 DNA reads TGTGCCAGCAGCCAATCGGGGGGACAGGGAAGAAGGCAGCCCCAGCATTTT. It yields the protein CASSQSGGQGRRQPQHF.

In this sample, this clonotype turned up a few times. The J gene is TRBJ2-1, the V gene TRBV6-5; D is possibly TRBD2 (6 bases). Germline V gene data show CDR1 as MNHEY and CDR2 as SVGAGI. The CDR3 contains 13 residues. The V end was cut by 4 bases, the J end by 8 bases, with 12 bases between. CDR3 protein: CASSFQGGYEQFF. DNA for the CDR3: TGTGCCAGCAGTTTCCAGGGAGGCTATGAGCAGTTCTTC.

The chain carries TRBV9 and TRBJ2-5; D gene ambiguous. Germline V gene data show CDR1 as SGDLS and CDR2 as YYNGEE. The ends were cut back, 0 bases at V and 5 bases at J, with 11 bases in the middle. The length of the CDR3 is 14 residues. The DNA for the CDR3 is TGTGCCAGCAGCGTAGCTGGGTTGTTGGAGACCCAGTACTTC. It specifies CASSVAGLLETQYF.

The genes are TRBV20-1 and TRBJ2-7; D is uncertain. The V gene lost 6 bases and the J gene lost 3 bases, with 18 bases spanning the gap. CDR3 length: 14 amino acids. Germline-derived CDR1 and CDR2 are DFQATT and SNEGSKA (reference sequence). The CDR3 is CSATSQLPFYEQYF. DNA for the CDR3: TGCAGTGCCACGAGCCAGCTTCCCTTCTACGAGCAGTACTTC.

This clonotype was recorded many times. The rearrangement links TRBV28 to TRBJ2-4; D is uncertain. Germline CDR1 reads MDHEN; CDR2 reads SYDVKM. V lost 6 bases and J lost 5, with 20 bases in between. The length of the CDR3 is 16 residues. The CDR3 loop reads CASSASQALQENIQYF. CDR3 bases: TGTGCCAGCAGCGCCTCTCAGGCCCTTCAGGAAAACATTCAGTACTTC.

The gene calls are TRBV28 and TRBJ2-1, with TRBD2 matching over 7 bases. The CDR3 runs 14 residues. CDR1 is MDHEN, CDR2 SYDVKM, per germline. Unmatched junction bases numbered 5, after V lost 2 bases and J lost 7 bases. The CDR3 is CASSLAGVRNEQFF. CDR3 coding DNA: TGTGCCAGCAGTTTAGCGGGAGTGAGGAATGAGCAGTTCTTC.

The CDR3 here is CASSLGGQGGNSPLHF. The DNA of the CDR3 is TGTGCCAGCAGCTTGGGGGGACAGGGAGGTAATTCACCCCTCCACTTT. The genes are TRBV5-4 and TRBJ1-6, with 9 nucleotides matching TRBD1. The CDR3 is made up of 16 amino acids. With 0 bases clipped from V and 6 bases from J, the junction kept 4 bases outside the gene matches. The germline V gene encodes CDR1 SGHNT and CDR2 YYREEE (reference sequence).

The V gene is TRBV6-2 or TRBV6-3, the J gene TRBJ1-1, with 7 bases matching TRBD1. The junction had 15 bases not matched to a gene; V was cut back by 8 bases and J by 3 bases. This CDR3 region has 16 residues. The germline V gene encodes CDR1 MNHEY and CDR2 SVGEGT. CDR3 in DNA: TGTGCCAGCGAACTGCTGAGGGGGCGAGTGGACACTGAAGCTTTCTTT. It codes for CASELLRGRVDTEAFF.

This clonotype was detected many times. This chain connects TRBV7-2 to TRBJ2-4; TRBD1 is a possible D gene (5 bases). CDR3 length equals 16 residues. Germline V gene data show CDR1 as SGHTA and CDR2 as FQGNSA. With 2 bases removed from V and 1 base from J, the gap between germline ends came to 12 bases. CDR3 in DNA: TGTGCCAGCAGCTTATTAGGCAGGGCGGCCAAAAACATTCAGTACTTC. Translated: CASSLLGRAAKNIQYF.

This clonotype was found once. The V gene is TRBV27, the J gene TRBJ2-3; D perhaps matches TRBD2 (5 bases). Germline CDR1 MNHEY, CDR2 SMNVEV (reference sequence). The V gene lost 10 bases and the J gene lost 3 bases, with 11 bases spanning the gap. The CDR3 consists of 12 residues. The CDR3 region is CAIGGGTDTQYF. In DNA, the CDR3 is TGTGCCATCGGAGGTGGGACAGATACGCAGTATTTT.